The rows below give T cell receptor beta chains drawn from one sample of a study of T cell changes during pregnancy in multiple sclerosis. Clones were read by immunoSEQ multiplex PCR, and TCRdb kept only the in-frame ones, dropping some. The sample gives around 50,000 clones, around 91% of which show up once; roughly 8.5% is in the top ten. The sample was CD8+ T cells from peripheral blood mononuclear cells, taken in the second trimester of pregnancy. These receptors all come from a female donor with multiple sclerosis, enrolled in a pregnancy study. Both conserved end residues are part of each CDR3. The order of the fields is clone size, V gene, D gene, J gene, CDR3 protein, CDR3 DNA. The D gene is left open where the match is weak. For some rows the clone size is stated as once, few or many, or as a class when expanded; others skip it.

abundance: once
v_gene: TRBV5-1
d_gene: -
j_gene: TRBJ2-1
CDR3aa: CASSLGWSSYNEQFF
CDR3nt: TGCGCCAGCAGCTTAGGCTGGAGCTCCTACAATGAGCAGTTCTTC

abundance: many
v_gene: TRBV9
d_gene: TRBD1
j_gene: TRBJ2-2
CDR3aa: CASSTGQVSNTGELFF
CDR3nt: TGTGCCAGCAGCACAGGACAGGTTTCGAACACCGGGGAGCTGTTTTTT

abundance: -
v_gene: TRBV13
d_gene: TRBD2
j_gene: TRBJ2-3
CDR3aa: CASLAESTDTQYF
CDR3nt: TGTGCCAGCCTAGCGGAGAGCACAGATACGCAGTATTTT

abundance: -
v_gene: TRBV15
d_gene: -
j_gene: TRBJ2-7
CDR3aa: CATSSIEYRSFGGEQYF
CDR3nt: TGTGCCACCAGCAGCATTGAGTACAGGTCCTTCGGGGGCGAGCAGTACTTC

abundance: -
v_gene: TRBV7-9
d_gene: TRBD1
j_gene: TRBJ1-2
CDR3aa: CASSLIIKQGDYGYTF
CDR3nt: TGTGCCAGCAGCTTAATTATTAAACAGGGGGACTATGGCTACACCTTC

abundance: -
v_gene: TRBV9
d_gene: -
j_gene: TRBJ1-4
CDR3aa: CASSGRDSNEKLFF
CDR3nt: TGTGCCAGCAGCGGCAGGGATTCTAATGAAAAACTGTTTTTT

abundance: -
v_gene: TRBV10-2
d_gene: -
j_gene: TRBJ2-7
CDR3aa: CASMEGFYEQYF
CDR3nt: TGCGCCAGCATGGAGGGGTTCTACGAGCAGTACTTC

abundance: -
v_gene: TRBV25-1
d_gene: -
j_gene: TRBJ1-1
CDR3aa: CASTRTGVGTEAFF
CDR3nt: TGTGCCAGCACCCGAACGGGGGTAGGGACTGAAGCTTTCTTT

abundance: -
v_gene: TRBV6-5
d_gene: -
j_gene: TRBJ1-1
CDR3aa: CASSHSGEGGTEAFF
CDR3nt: TGTGCCAGCAGTCACTCGGGGGAGGGGGGGACTGAAGCTTTCTTT

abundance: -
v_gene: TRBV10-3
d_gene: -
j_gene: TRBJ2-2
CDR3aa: CAISELEGIAGELFF
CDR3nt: TGTGCCATCAGTGAGCTCGAGGGTATTGCCGGGGAGCTGTTTTTT

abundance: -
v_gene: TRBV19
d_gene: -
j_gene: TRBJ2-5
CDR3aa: CASSIPTEPGGETQYF
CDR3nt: TGTGCCAGTAGTATACCCACAGAACCTGGAGGAGAGACCCAGTACTTC

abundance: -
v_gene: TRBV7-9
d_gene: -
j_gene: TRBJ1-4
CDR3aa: CASSLAGGNEKLFF
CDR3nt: TGTGCCAGCAGCTTGGCGGGGGGAAACGAAAAACTGTTTTTT

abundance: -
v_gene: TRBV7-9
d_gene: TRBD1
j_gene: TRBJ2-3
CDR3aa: CASTETGTGATDTQYF
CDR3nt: TGTGCCAGCACCGAGACCGGGACAGGGGCCACAGATACGCAGTATTTT

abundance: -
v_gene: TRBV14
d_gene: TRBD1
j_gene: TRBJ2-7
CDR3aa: CASSQRTGSYEQYF
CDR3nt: TGTGCCAGCAGCCAAAGGACAGGGTCCTACGAGCAGTACTTC

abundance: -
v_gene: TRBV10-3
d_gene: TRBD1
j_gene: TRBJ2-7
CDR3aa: CAISGQGNSYEQYF
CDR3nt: TGTGCCATCAGTGGACAGGGTAACTCCTACGAGCAGTACTTC

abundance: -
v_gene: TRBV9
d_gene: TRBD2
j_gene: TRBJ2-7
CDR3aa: CASSVGASGHEQYF
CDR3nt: TGTGCCAGCAGCGTAGGGGCTAGCGGCCACGAGCAGTACTTC

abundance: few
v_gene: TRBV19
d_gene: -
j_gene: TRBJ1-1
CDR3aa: CASSLPRRDTEAFF
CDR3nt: TGTGCCAGTAGTCTCCCGCGCAGGGACACTGAAGCTTTCTTT

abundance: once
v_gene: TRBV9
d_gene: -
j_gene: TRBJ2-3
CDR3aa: CASSVGGERGTDTQYF
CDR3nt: TGTGCCAGCAGCGTAGGAGGAGAACGAGGCACAGATACGCAGTATTTT

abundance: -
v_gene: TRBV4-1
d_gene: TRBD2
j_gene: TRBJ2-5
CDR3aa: CASSQRGEGETQYF
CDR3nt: TGCGCCAGCAGCCAACGGGGGGAGGGGGAGACCCAGTACTTC

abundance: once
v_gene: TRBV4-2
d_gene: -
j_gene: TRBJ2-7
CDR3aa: CASSHPTSHEQYF
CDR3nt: TGTGCCAGCAGCCACCCGACTAGTCACGAGCAGTACTTC

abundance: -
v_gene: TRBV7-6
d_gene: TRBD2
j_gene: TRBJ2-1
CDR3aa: CASSRIAGELSNEQFF
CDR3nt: TGTGCCAGCAGCCGAATAGCGGGGGAGTTATCGAATGAGCAGTTCTTC

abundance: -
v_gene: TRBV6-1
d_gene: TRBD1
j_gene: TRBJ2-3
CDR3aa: CASRTGAGDTQYF
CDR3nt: TGTGCCAGCAGGACAGGGGCAGGAGATACGCAGTATTTT

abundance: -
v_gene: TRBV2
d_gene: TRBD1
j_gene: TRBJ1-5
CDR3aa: CASRHRDRGPQPQHF
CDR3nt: TGTGCCAGCAGGCACCGGGACAGGGGGCCCCAGCCCCAGCATTTT

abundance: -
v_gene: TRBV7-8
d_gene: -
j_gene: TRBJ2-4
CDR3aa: CASSHPQGLGKNIQYF
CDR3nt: TGTGCCAGCAGCCACCCGCAGGGCTTAGGCAAAAACATTCAGTACTTC

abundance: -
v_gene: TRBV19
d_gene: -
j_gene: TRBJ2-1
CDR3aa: CASNDRSEQFF
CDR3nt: TGTGCCAGTAATGATAGATCTGAGCAGTTCTTC

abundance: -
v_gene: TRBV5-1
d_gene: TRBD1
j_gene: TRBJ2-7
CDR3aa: CASSFLETGTGFVLEQYF
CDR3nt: TGCGCCAGCAGCTTCCTCGAGACCGGGACAGGGTTTGTGCTCGAGCAGTACTTC

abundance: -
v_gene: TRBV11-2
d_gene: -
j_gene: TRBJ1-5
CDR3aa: CASSPVGGLGDQPQHF
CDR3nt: TGTGCCAGCAGCCCCGTCGGGGGGCTGGGCGATCAGCCCCAGCATTTT

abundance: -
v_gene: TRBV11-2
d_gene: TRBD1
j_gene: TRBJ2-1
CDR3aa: CASSLDITGGRNEQFF
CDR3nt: TGTGCCAGCAGCTTAGATATTACAGGGGGGAGGAATGAGCAGTTCTTC

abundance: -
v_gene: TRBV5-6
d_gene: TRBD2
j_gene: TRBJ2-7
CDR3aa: CASSVGLAGGSYEQYF
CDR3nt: TGTGCCAGCAGCGTGGGACTAGCGGGGGGTTCCTACGAGCAGTACTTC

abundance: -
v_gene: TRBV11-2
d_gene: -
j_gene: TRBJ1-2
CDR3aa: CASSPNQDYGYTF
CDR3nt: TGTGCCAGCAGCCCTAATCAAGACTATGGCTACACCTTC

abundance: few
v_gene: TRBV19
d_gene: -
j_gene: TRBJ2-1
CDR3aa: CASSMSLAGNNEQFF
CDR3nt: TGTGCCAGTAGTATGAGTCTAGCTGGAAACAATGAGCAGTTCTTC

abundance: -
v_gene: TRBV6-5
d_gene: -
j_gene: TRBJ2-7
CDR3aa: CASSQGSTYEQYF
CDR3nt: TGTGCCAGCAGTCAGGGGTCCACCTACGAGCAGTACTTC

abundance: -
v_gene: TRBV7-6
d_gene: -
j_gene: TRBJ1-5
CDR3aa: CASSSGGGQPQHF
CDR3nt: TGTGCCAGCAGCTCGGGGGGTGGACAGCCCCAGCATTTT

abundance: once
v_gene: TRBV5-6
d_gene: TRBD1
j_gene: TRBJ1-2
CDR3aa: CASSGGQNYGYTF
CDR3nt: TGTGCCAGCAGCGGGGGACAGAACTATGGCTACACCTTC

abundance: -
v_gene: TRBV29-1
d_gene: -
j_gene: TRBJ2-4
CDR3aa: CSGSLEGIQYF
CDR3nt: TGCAGCGGGTCCCTGGAGGGCATTCAGTACTTC

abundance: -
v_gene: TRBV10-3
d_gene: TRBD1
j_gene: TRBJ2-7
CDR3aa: CAIGTGQGYEQYF
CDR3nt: TGTGCCATTGGGACGGGACAGGGGTACGAGCAGTACTTC